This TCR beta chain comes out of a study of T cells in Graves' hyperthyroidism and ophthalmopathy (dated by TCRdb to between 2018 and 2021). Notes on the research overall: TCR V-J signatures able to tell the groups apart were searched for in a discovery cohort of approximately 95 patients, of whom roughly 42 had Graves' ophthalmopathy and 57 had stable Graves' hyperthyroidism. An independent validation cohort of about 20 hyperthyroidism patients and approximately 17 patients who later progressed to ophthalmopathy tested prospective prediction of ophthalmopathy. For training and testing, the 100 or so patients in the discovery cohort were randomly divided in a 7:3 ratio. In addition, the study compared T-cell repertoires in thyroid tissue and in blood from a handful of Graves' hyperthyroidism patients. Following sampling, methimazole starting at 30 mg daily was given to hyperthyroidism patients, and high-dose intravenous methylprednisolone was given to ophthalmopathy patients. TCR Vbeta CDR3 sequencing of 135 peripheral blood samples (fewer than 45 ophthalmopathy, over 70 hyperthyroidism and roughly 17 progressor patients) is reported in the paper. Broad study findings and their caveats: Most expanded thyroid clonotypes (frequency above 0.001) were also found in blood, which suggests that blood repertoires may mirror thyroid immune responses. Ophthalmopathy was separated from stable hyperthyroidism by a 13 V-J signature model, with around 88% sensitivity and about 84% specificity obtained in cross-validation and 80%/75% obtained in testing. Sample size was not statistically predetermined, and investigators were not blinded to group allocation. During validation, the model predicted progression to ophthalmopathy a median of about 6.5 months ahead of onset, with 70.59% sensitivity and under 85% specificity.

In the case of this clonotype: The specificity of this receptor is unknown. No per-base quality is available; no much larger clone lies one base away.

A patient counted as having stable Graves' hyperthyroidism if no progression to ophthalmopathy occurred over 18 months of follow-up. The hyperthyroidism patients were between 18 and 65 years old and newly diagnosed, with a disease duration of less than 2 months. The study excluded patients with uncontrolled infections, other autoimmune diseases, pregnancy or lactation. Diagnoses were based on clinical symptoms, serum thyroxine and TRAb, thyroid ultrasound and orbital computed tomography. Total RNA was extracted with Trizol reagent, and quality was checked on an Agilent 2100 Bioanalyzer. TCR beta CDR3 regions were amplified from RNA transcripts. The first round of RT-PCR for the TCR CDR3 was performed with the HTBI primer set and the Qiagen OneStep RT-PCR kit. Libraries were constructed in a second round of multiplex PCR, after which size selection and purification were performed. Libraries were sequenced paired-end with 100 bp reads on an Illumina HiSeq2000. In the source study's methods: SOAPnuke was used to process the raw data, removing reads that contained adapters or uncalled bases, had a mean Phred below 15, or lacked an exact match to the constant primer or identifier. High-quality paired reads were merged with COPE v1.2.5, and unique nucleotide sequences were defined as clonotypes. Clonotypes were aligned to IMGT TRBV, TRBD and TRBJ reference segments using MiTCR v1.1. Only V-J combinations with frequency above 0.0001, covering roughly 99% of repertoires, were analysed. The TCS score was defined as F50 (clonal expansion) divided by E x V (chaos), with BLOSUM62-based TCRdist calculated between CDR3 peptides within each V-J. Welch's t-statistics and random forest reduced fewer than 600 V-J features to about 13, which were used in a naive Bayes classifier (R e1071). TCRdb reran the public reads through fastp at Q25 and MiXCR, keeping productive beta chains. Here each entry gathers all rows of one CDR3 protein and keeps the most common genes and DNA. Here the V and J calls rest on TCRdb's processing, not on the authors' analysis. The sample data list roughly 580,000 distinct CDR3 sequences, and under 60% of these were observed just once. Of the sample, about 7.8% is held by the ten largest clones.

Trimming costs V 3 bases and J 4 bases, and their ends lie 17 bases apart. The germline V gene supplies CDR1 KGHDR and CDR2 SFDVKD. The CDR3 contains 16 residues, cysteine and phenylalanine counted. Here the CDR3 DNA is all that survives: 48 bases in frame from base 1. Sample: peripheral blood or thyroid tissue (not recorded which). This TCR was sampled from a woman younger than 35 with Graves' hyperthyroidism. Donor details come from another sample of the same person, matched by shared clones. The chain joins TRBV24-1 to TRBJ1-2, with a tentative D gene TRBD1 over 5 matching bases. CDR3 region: CATSDPRGAGSYGYTF. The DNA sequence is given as TGTGCCACCAGTGATCCCCGTGGGGCGGGAAGCTATGGCTACACCTTC.